These 30 T cell receptor beta chains were all obtained from the same sample, sequenced in a study of T cell repertoires in ileal Crohn's disease. Time point noted: neoterminal ileum biopsy at postoperative endoscopy, about 6 months after surgery. Libraries were prepared by immunoSEQ multiplex PCR; TCRdb keeps only in-frame clonotypes and omits some of them. This sample has some 60,000 clones; 85% to 90% occur once, and the top ten carry under 2.5%. Source material: ileal tissue. Source of these receptors: an adult with Crohn's disease.

The chain has TRBV7-9 and TRBJ2-5; D possibly corresponds to TRBD2 (5 bases). Looked up from germline, CDR1 is SEHNR and CDR2 is FQNEAQ (reference sequence). V was trimmed by 0 bases and J by 0 bases, leaving 8 bases between them. The CDR3 runs 15 residues. CDR3 bases: TGTGCCAGCAGCTTAGCGGAGGTGAACCAAGAGACCCAGTACTTC. It codes for CASSLAEVNQETQYF.

V and J are TRBV14 and TRBJ1-1; D unresolved. The CDR3 runs to 14 residues. V was shortened by 3 bases and J by 6 bases, with 14 bases between the two germline ends. Germline V gene data show CDR1 as SGHDN and CDR2 as FVKESK. CDR3 DNA sequence: TGTGCCAGCAGCCATTATGACGGAAGCGCTGAAGCTTTCTTT. Translating gives CASSHYDGSAEAFF.

The V gene is TRBV29-1, the J gene TRBJ2-1; D remains ambiguous. The germline CDR1 and CDR2 sequences are SQVTM and ANQGSEA. The CDR3 extends over 11 amino acids. V was shortened by 7 bases and J by 2 bases, with 6 bases between the two germline ends. The CDR3 nucleotides are TGCAGCGCCAAGCCCTACAATGAGCAGTTCTTC. Protein: CSAKPYNEQFF.

The chain uses TRBV7-2 and TRBJ2-5; D gene uncertain. Germline loops: CDR1 SGHTA, CDR2 FQGNSA. V lost 1 base to trimming and J lost 4 bases, with 7 bases between them. CDR3 length: 13 amino acids. CDR3 bases: TGTGCCAGCAGCTTAGGTCTTCGAGAGACCCAGTACTTC. It is translated as CASSLGLRETQYF.

This chain uses TRBV28 with TRBJ2-7; a weak D match, TRBD2 (5 bases). The CDR3 sequence is 14 residues long. With 5 bases removed from V and 5 bases from J, the gap between germline ends came to 16 bases. Germline CDR1 reads MDHEN; CDR2 reads SYDVKM. CDR3 sequence: CASSNTWEINEQYV. The CDR3 DNA reads TGTGCCAGCAGTAATACTTGGGAGATCAACGAGCAGTACGTC.

The chain recombines TRBV6-5 with TRBJ1-2; D is ambiguous. CDR3 length: 15 residues. Germline V gives CDR1 MNHEY, CDR2 SVGAGI. The ends were cut back, 4 bases at V and 5 bases at J, with 17 bases in the middle. The DNA for the CDR3 is TGTGCCAGCAGTTTAGGTCCTTCAACAGTTTATGGCTACACCTTC. Its translation: CASSLGPSTVYGYTF.

This chain uses TRBV27 with TRBJ1-5; 7 positions agree with TRBD1. The J segment lost 7 bases and the V segment lost 7 bases, leaving 16 bases of the junction unmatched. This CDR3 spans 16 amino acids. Germline loops: CDR1 MNHEY, CDR2 SMNVEV (reference sequence). The DNA for the CDR3 is TGTGCCAGCACCCCTTTAACGACAGGGAGGATCCAGCCCCAGCATTTT. Translation: CASTPLTTGRIQPQHF.

This chain connects TRBV6-5 to TRBJ2-5, with 10 positions matching TRBD1. The V segment lost 6 bases and the J segment 3 bases; nucleotides outside the gene matches: 4. The CDR3 loop spans 14 amino acids. Germline V lookup: CDR1 MNHEY, CDR2 SVGAGI. CDR3 coding DNA: TGTGCCAGCAGCCCAGGACAGGGGGAAGAGACCCAGTACTTC. Protein sequence: CASSPGQGEETQYF.

The chain couples TRBV11-3 to TRBJ2-5; TRBD1 matches at 8 bases. The J segment lost 2 bases and the V segment lost 5 bases, leaving 4 bases of the junction unmatched. Germline assignment: CDR1 SGHNT and CDR2 YENEEA. The CDR3 totals 14 residues. The CDR3 is CASSRDRTQETQYF. Here the CDR3 DNA reads TGTGCCAGCAGCCGGGACAGGACACAAGAGACCCAGTACTTC. The full variable domain, with the rest looked up from reference TRBV11-3 and TRBJ2-5, is EAGVVQSPRYKIIEKKQPVAFWCNPISGHNTLYWYLQNLGQGPELLIRYENEEAVDDSQLPKDRFSAERLKGVDSTLKIQPAELGDSAVYLCASSRDRTQETQYFGPGTRLLVL.

The V and J genes are TRBV4-1 and TRBJ2-1, with 7 bases that match TRBD1. The CDR3 has 15 residues. Germline V gene data show CDR1 as MGHRA and CDR2 as YSYEKL. V trimming: 1 base; J trimming: 4 bases; junction bases outside the gene matches: 4. CDR3 residues: CASSQVLDRYNEQFF. CDR3 coding DNA: TGCGCCAGCAGCCAAGTGCTGGACAGGTACAATGAGCAGTTCTTC.

This sequence joins TRBV5-1 and TRBJ1-2; possible D gene TRBD1, 6 bases. The CDR3 has 15 amino acids. With 0 bases removed from V and 4 bases from J, the gap between germline ends came to 13 bases. Per germline, CDR1 SGHRS and CDR2 YFSETQ. The CDR3 DNA reads TGCGCCAGCAGCTTGGCAGAGGACAGCTTCTATGGCTACACCTTC. Translation: CASSLAEDSFYGYTF.

The rearrangement joins TRBV25-1 to TRBJ2-1; tentatively, D is TRBD1 (6 bases). The CDR3 runs 15 residues. Germline V CDR1 and CDR2: MGHDK, SYGVNS. Trimming took off 4 bases at V and 5 bases at J, with 15 bases between the two ends. The CDR3 coding sequence is TGTGCCAGCAGTGCGACAGGACGGATTCACAATGAGCAGTTCTTC. Translating gives CASSATGRIHNEQFF.

This rearrangement joins TRBV27 to TRBJ2-4; 7 positions match TRBD1. Looked up from germline, CDR1 is MNHEY and CDR2 is SMNVEV (reference sequence). V lost 9 bases, J lost 6 bases, and 8 bases stayed unmatched. This CDR3 has 13 amino acids. The CDR3 sequence is CASKTGARNIQYF. The CDR3 coding sequence is TGTGCCAGTAAAACAGGGGCCCGAAACATTCAGTACTTC.

The table lists this clone with a count of one. The chain carries TRBV5-4 and TRBJ1-2; 8 bases agree with TRBD1. J lost 4 bases, V lost 0 bases, and 11 bases had no gene match. This CDR3 region has 17 residues. The germline V gene has CDR1 SGHNT and CDR2 YYREEE (reference sequence). Written as DNA, the CDR3 is TGTGCCAGCAGCTTGGTTGGGGGGGACAGGATACTCTATGGCTACACCTTC. This translates into CASSLVGGDRILYGYTF.

The chain recombines TRBV9 with TRBJ1-2, with TRBD1 matching over 7 bases. Germline CDR1 and CDR2: SGDLS and YYNGEE. The length of the CDR3 is 14 residues. V was pared by 0 bases and J by 5 bases, with 4 bases of the junction left unmatched. The CDR3 DNA is TGTGCCAGCAGCGTAGATGACAGGGTATATGGCTACACCTTC. The encoded protein is CASSVDDRVYGYTF.

This clone was seen just once. The genes are TRBV7-6 and TRBJ2-7, with TRBD2 matching 9 bases. The CDR3 spans 14 residues. The V segment lost 5 bases and the J segment 4 bases; nucleotides outside the gene matches: 6. Germline CDR1 reads SGHVS; CDR2 reads FNYEAQ. The CDR3 DNA is TGTGCCAGCAGCCCGCGGGAGGGCCCTTACGAGCAGTACTTC. It specifies CASSPREGPYEQYF.

The rearrangement joins TRBV6-1 to TRBJ1-2, with D perhaps TRBD1 (6 bases). Germline CDR1 and CDR2: MNHNS and SASEGT. Trimming took off 7 bases at V and 2 bases at J, with 14 bases between the two ends. This CDR3 has 14 amino acids. CDR3 sequence: CASIWTAGNYGYTF. The DNA for the CDR3 is TGTGCCAGCATTTGGACAGCCGGCAACTATGGCTACACCTTC.

In its sample, this clone was seen once. The chain combines TRBV29-1 with TRBJ2-2; TRBD1 matches 9 bases. The junction had 4 bases not matched to a gene; V was cut back by 6 bases and J by 5 bases. The length of the CDR3 is 13 residues. Germline V lookup: CDR1 SQVTM, CDR2 ANQGSEA. The CDR3 nucleotides are TGCAGCGTCGGACAGGGGACAACCGGGGAGCTGTTTTTT. Translating it yields CSVGQGTTGELFF.

The J gene is TRBJ1-2, the V gene TRBV11-2; TRBD1 aligns across 12 bases. The ends lost 5 bases at V and 7 bases at J; junction bases unmatched: 14. From germline, CDR1 is SGHAT and CDR2 FQNNGV. The CDR3 covers 17 residues. In DNA, the CDR3 is TGTGCCAGCAGCCCAACCGGGACAGGGGGCCTACATCCTGGCTACACCTTC. Translating gives CASSPTGTGGLHPGYTF.

The chain recombines TRBV9 with TRBJ1-2; maybe TRBD1 (6 bases). The CDR3 is 12 amino acids. Trimming cost V 5 bases and J 4 bases, with 9 bases left between them. Per the germline V gene, CDR1 is SGDLS and CDR2 is YYNGEE. In DNA, the CDR3 is TGTGCCAGCAGTGGACAGACCTATGGCTACACCTTC. Protein sequence: CASSGQTYGYTF.

The chain joins TRBV6-6 to TRBJ1-2; D is possibly TRBD1 (5 bases). CDR3 length: 12 residues. In germline, CDR1 is MNHNY, CDR2 SVGAGI (reference sequence). The germline V and J ends were trimmed by 6 bases and 4 bases, with 9 bases remaining between them. DNA of the CDR3: TGTGCCAGCAGGACAGACGTCTATGGCTACACCTTC. Amino acids: CASRTDVYGYTF.

The chain joins TRBV6-5 to TRBJ1-1; weak D call: TRBD1 (5 bases). The CDR3 runs to 15 residues. Looked up from germline, CDR1 is MNHEY and CDR2 is SVGAGI. With 2 bases removed from V and 4 bases from J, the gap between germline ends came to 14 bases. This CDR3 is CASSYGAGGSTEAFF. CDR3 nucleotide sequence: TGTGCCAGCAGTTACGGGGCTGGGGGGAGCACTGAAGCTTTCTTT.

The chain carries TRBV7-2 and TRBJ2-7, with 12 bases identical to TRBD2. The V segment lost 4 bases and the J segment 2 bases; nucleotides outside the gene matches: 6. Germline V gene data show CDR1 as SGHTA and CDR2 as FQGNSA. The CDR3 has 16 amino acids. The CDR3 spells CASSSLAGGAAYEQYF. The CDR3 DNA follows: TGTGCCAGCAGCTCCCTAGCGGGAGGGGCGGCCTACGAGCAGTACTTC. The full variable domain, with the rest looked up from reference TRBV7-2 and TRBJ2-7, is GAGVSQSPSNKVTEKGKDVELRCDPISGHTALYWYRQSLGQGLEFLIYFQGNSAPDKSGLPSDRFSAERTGGSVSTLTIQRTQQEDSAVYLCASSSLAGGAAYEQYFGPGTRLTVT.

Here the CDR3 reads CASSPRVGNYGYTF. The CDR3, as DNA: TGTGCCAGCAGCCCCAGGGTAGGAAACTATGGCTACACCTTC. The chain is built from TRBV5-5 and TRBJ1-2; tentatively, D is TRBD1 (5 bases). Germline V CDR1 and CDR2: SGHKS, YYEKEE (reference sequence). V was trimmed by 4 bases and J by 2 bases, leaving 12 bases between them. There are 14 residues in the CDR3. The variable domain in full, completed from reference TRBV5-5 and TRBJ1-2, reads DAGVTQSPTHLIKTRGQQVTLRCSPISGHKSVSWYQQVLGQGPQFIFQYYEKEERGRGNFPDRFSARQFPNYSSELNVNALLLGDSALYLCASSPRVGNYGYTFGSGTRLTVV.

This clone was observed a single time. The chain recombines TRBV28 with TRBJ1-3; tentatively, D is TRBD1 (5 bases). Germline V gene sequence: CDR1 MDHEN, CDR2 SYDVKM. The CDR3 is made up of 12 amino acids. This chain's CDR3 is CVTGLFGNTIYF. The CDR3, as DNA: TGTGTTACAGGCCTATTTGGAAACACCATATATTTT.

This clone appeared a single time. The chain employs TRBV5-8 and TRBJ1-3; possibly TRBD1 for D (5 bases). V shed 4 bases and J shed 0 bases, with 14 bases lying between them. The CDR3 is made up of 16 amino acids. The germline V gene encodes CDR1 SGHTS and CDR2 YDEGEE. The DNA for the CDR3 is TGTGCCAGCAGCCCCGACAGCTGGCTCTCTGGAAACACCATATATTTT. Translation gives CASSPDSWLSGNTIYF.

The chain joins TRBV15 to TRBJ1-2; 7 bases match TRBD1. Unmatched junction bases numbered 13, after V lost 4 bases and J lost 8 bases. This CDR3 spans 15 amino acids. CDR1 is LNHNV, CDR2 YYDKDF, per germline (reference sequence). The CDR3 loop reads CATSTGQANLKGYTF. In nucleotides, the CDR3 is TGTGCCACCAGCACCGGACAGGCCAACCTTAAAGGCTACACCTTC.

The rearrangement links TRBV15 to TRBJ1-2; possible D gene TRBD1, 6 bases. CDR3 length: 14 amino acids. Germline CDR1 reads LNHNV; CDR2 reads YYDKDF (reference sequence). V was pared by 0 bases and J by 10 bases, with 15 bases between. This chain's CDR3 is CATSRENPGDVYTF. The CDR3 DNA follows: TGTGCCACCAGCAGAGAGAACCCAGGGGATGTCTACACCTTC.

The chain uses TRBV7-2 and TRBJ1-4; TRBD1 aligns across 7 bases. Germline CDR1 is SGHTA and CDR2 is FQGNSA. Trimming removed 5 bases from V and 5 bases from J; junction bases left unmatched: 8. This CDR3 is built from 15 residues. Written as DNA, the CDR3 is TGTGCCAGCAGCACTCGGACAGGTCGGAATGAAAAACTGTTTTTT. Translated, it gives CASSTRTGRNEKLFF.

V usage is TRBV4-1 and J usage is TRBJ1-3; D might be TRBD1 (5 bases). V lost 1 base to trimming and J lost 4 bases, with 11 bases between them. CDR3 length equals 15 residues. Germline V lookup: CDR1 MGHRA, CDR2 YSYEKL. In DNA, the CDR3 is TGCGCCAGCAGCCAAGGGGGCAGGGCCGGAAACACCATATATTTT. It specifies CASSQGGRAGNTIYF.